These 13 T cell receptor beta chains originate from one sample sequenced in a study of blood T cell repertoires in COVID-19. Sequenced by immunoSEQ multiplex PCR; TCRdb stores in-frame clones only, minus some. The data contain approximately 50,000 clones, 75% to 95% of them singletons. Source material: peripheral blood. The receptors originated from a man aged 35 to 55 with acute or convalescent COVID-19.

The chain recombines TRBV15 with TRBJ2-7; 9 positions agree with TRBD2. The CDR3 is made up of 15 amino acids. The V gene's germline CDR1 is LNHNV and CDR2 YYDKDF (reference sequence). Germline trimming cut 5 bases from V and 7 bases from J; bases unmatched to any gene: 12. CDR3 loop: CATSARSSGMGEQYF. The CDR3, as DNA: TGTGCCACCAGCGCCCGATCTAGCGGGATGGGGGAGCAGTACTTC.

There are a few counts of this clone. V gene TRBV10-1 combines with J gene TRBJ2-4; TRBD2 aligns across 13 bases. This CDR3 has 18 amino acids. The V gene end was trimmed by 7 bases and the J gene end by 4 bases; junction bases not matched to a gene: 13. Germline lookup yields CDR1 WNHNN and CDR2 SYGVQD (reference sequence). Here the CDR3 DNA reads TGCGCCAGCACCCCGACTAGCGGGAGGACGGGGAGAAAAAACATTCAGTACTTC. Translation gives CASTPTSGRTGRKNIQYF.

The V gene is TRBV29-1, the J gene TRBJ1-2, with 8 bases lining up with TRBD1. Looked up from germline, CDR1 is SQVTM and CDR2 is ANQGSEA. V lost 7 bases and J lost 3; bases outside the gene matches: 10. CDR3 length: 14 residues. The DNA of the CDR3 is TGCAGCGCCCTGGGGACAGGAGGGGACTATGGCTACACCTTC. As protein: CSALGTGGDYGYTF.

In its sample, this clone was seen once. This chain joins TRBV9 and TRBJ2-3; D is possibly TRBD2 (5 bases). Trimming cost V 3 bases and J 0 bases, with 14 bases left between them. Looked up from germline, CDR1 is SGDLS and CDR2 is YYNGEE. The CDR3 has 16 amino acids. This CDR3 reads CASSGRLTGSTDTQYF. CDR3 bases: TGTGCCAGCAGCGGCCGACTAACCGGGAGCACAGATACGCAGTATTTT.

The chain uses TRBV7-2 and TRBJ2-1; D remains unclear. The CDR3 is made up of 16 amino acids. Trimming removed 2 bases from V and 0 bases from J, with 11 bases in between. Germline values: CDR1 SGHTA, CDR2 FQGNSA. The CDR3 sequence is CASSLRGSSSYNEQFF. The CDR3 nucleotides read TGTGCCAGCAGCTTACGAGGATCTAGCTCCTACAATGAGCAGTTCTTC.

The CDR3 region has the DNA TGTGCCAGCAGCTTAGGAGAGGACAACTCCTACGAGCAGTACTTC. Its translation: CASSLGEDNSYEQYF. This sequence joins TRBV13 and TRBJ2-7, with D possibly matching TRBD1 (5 bases). Germline CDR1 is PRHDT and CDR2 is FYEKMQ (reference sequence). There are 15 residues in the CDR3. V was trimmed by 0 bases and J by 0 bases, leaving 9 bases between them.

The rearrangement uses TRBV2 and TRBJ2-7, with 10 positions matching TRBD1. V shed 9 bases, J shed 9 bases, and the junction held 11 bases outside the gene matches. Looked up from germline, CDR1 is SNHLY and CDR2 is FYNNEI. This CDR3 has 13 residues. CDR3 nucleotide sequence: TGTGCCAGTAAAGGGACAGGGGCCCTAACGCAGTACTTC. Amino acid sequence: CASKGTGALTQYF.

This sequence joins TRBV3-1 (or the pseudogene TRBV3-2) and TRBJ2-7, with 14 nucleotides matching TRBD2. Looked up from germline, CDR1 is LGHDT and CDR2 is YNNKEL (reference sequence). CDR3 length equals 15 residues. V lost 6 bases, J lost 2 bases, and 3 bases stayed unmatched. As DNA, the CDR3 is TGTGCCAGCAGAAAGGGACTAGCGGGAGCCTACGAGCAGTACTTC. This gives the protein CASRKGLAGAYEQYF.

CDR3 in amino acids: CASGFFGENSPLHF. CDR3 sequence (DNA): TGTGCTAGTGGTTTTTTCGGGGAAAATTCACCCCTCCACTTT. The V and J genes are TRBV12-5 and TRBJ1-6; D is unresolved. CDR3 size: 14 residues. Between the trimmed V and J ends, which lost 3 bases and 7 bases, there was a span of 10 bases. Germline V gene sequence: CDR1 LGHNT, CDR2 FRNRAP.

The chain employs TRBV3-1 (or the pseudogene TRBV3-2) and TRBJ2-5, with a weak D call TRBD2 (6 bases). Deletions cut 4 bases from V and 2 bases from J, with 11 bases between. The germline V gene encodes CDR1 LGHDT and CDR2 YNNKEL (reference sequence). The CDR3 length is 14 residues. The CDR3 DNA follows: TGTGCCAGCAGCCTAGTAGCGGCTCAAGAGACCCAGTACTTC. Amino acid sequence: CASSLVAAQETQYF.

V is TRBV5-1 and J is TRBJ2-3; no clear D gene. Trimming took 0 bases from V and 4 from J, leaving 12 bases between them. Germline loops: CDR1 SGHRS, CDR2 YFSETQ. The CDR3 runs to 15 residues. The CDR3 region is CASSLGVPGSDTQYF. The CDR3 bases are TGCGCCAGCAGCTTGGGAGTACCGGGTTCAGATACGCAGTATTTT.

The chain combines TRBV21-1 with TRBJ1-2; the D call in the table, TRBD1, was not verified against the DNA. TRBV21-1 is recorded as a pseudogene. The CDR3 is 23 residues long. The CDR3 loop is CASSKPRQGPHPLTHIVNYGYTF. CDR3 nucleotide sequence: TGTGCCAGCAGCAAACCCCGACAGGGTCCCCATCCCCTCACCCATATTGTTAACTATGGCTACACCTTC.

This clone appeared a single time. The genes are TRBV5-6 and TRBJ1-1, with D maybe TRBD1 (5 bases). The CDR3 runs 13 residues. Trimming cost V 2 bases and J 1 base, with 6 bases left between them. CDR1 is SGHDT and CDR2 is YYEEEE in the germline V gene. The CDR3 spells CASSFQGNTEAFF. The CDR3 nucleotides are TGTGCCAGCAGCTTTCAGGGGAACACTGAAGCTTTCTTT.